Described below is a single T cell receptor beta chain sequence and its context. Its antigen is not known. The sample comes from a study of cytomegalovirus exposure and HLA in healthy donors. Regarding the study as a whole: Apparent HLA restriction characterized most CMV-associated TCR beta chains in a later analysis. When presence/absence was analysed, sequencing depth was taken to be roughly uniform across donors. When analyzed later, a missense DCLRE1C variant was found to be linked to TCR beta V- and J-gene trimming.

The CDR3 has 15 amino acids. Germline V gene lookup returns CDR1 SGHRS and CDR2 YFSETQ. V lost 1 base and J 5 bases, leaving 15 bases between the germline ends. The PCR ran on 60 Vbeta and 13 Jbeta primers. Assay: immunoSEQ multiplex PCR; the TCRdb copy retains only in-frame clones and omits some. Of about 130,000 clones listed, 75% to 85% were seen once; the top ten hold 1%. The chain joins TRBV5-1 to TRBJ2-5, with no clear D. This receptor was taken from a man aged 40-50 years in good health and CMV-seronegative. Sequenced: PBMCs. In DNA form, the CDR3 reads TGCGCCAGCAGCTTGTTGGGCCCCGCTGGGGAGACCCAGTACTTC. Its translation: CASSLLGPAGETQYF.